These T cell receptor beta chains were read from a single sample in a study of read filtering for tumor transcriptome and immune sequencing. Each CDR3 protein gets one entry after TCRdb re-called the reads with MiXCR. This sample yields over 50,000 distinct CDR3 sequences, of which around 21% are seen a single time; about an eighth belongs to the top ten. What was sequenced was a population of CD138-negative cells sorted from bone marrow. These receptor sequences come from a donor aged 40 or over with multiple myeloma. Both conserved end residues are part of each CDR3. D genes are given only for firm matches. Clone size appears in some rows only: once, few, many, or a class for an expanded clone.

d_gene | abundance | j_gene | v_gene | CDR3nt | CDR3aa
. | many | TRBJ1-1 | TRBV27 | TGTGCCAGCAGTTTCGACCGGGGGGCAGTGAACACTGAAGCTTTCTTT | CASSFDRGAVNTEAFF
TRBD2 | many | TRBJ2-3 | TRBV18 | TGTGCCAGCTCACTTGCGGGAGTCAGAGATACGCAGTATTTT | CASSLAGVRDTQYF
. | many | TRBJ1-2 | TRBV28 | TGTGCCAGCAGTGAAGACAGCTATGGCTACACCTTC | CASSEDSYGYTF
TRBD1 | many | TRBJ2-7 | TRBV29-1 | TGCAGCGTTGGGACAGGGACCTACGAGCAGTACTTC | CSVGTGTYEQYF
. | many | TRBJ2-6 | TRBV28 | TGTGCCAGCAGTCCGCGGGCTCAGTACTCTGGGGCCAACGTCCTGACTTTC | CASSPRAQYSGANVLTF
. | many | TRBJ1-6 | TRBV19 | TGTGCCAGTAGTACCCAGCAAAGGCGGTCACTCCACTTT | CASSTQQRRSLHF
. | many | TRBJ2-3 | TRBV12-3/TRBV12-4 | TGTGCCAGCCGGCCGGGCCTTGCCGTAGATACGCAGTATTTT | CASRPGLAVDTQYF
. | many | TRBJ1-1 | TRBV5-1 | TGCGCCAGCAGCTTGGGGCAGGGAGTAATGGCTTTCTTT | CASSLGQGVMAFF
TRBD2 | many | TRBJ2-3 | TRBV2 | TGTGCCCGCCGAGCCCCTAGCGGGATAACGCAGTATTTT | CARRAPSGITQYF
. | . | TRBJ2-5 | TRBV29-1 | TGCAGCGTGAGGAACCAACAGACCCAGTACTTC | CSVRNQQTQYF
. | medium-sized | TRBJ2-6 | TRBV11-2 | TGTGCCAGCAGCTTAAGTACTGGGGCCAACGTCCTGACTTTC | CASSLSTGANVLTF
TRBD2 | many | TRBJ2-7 | TRBV20-1 | TGCAGTCCTACCCCGAGCGAGGGAGGGAGATGGTACTTC | CSPTPSEGGRWYF
. | many | TRBJ2-3 | TRBV21-1 | TGTGCCAGCAGCATTAGATCCCGTTCGGCCCCCACAGATACGCAGTATTTT | CASSIRSRSAPTDTQYF
TRBD2 | few | TRBJ2-1 | TRBV10-1 | TGCGCCAGCAGCGGGACTAGCGGGAGGGCCTTGTTCTTC | CASSGTSGRALFF
. | . | TRBJ2-3 | TRBV20-1 | TGCAGTGCTAATGACGGGAGTAGGAAAGATACGCGGTATTTT | CSANDGSRKDTRYF
. | many | TRBJ1-5 | TRBV3-1 | TGTGCCAGCAGCCGGGGGGGTAGCAATCAGCCCCAGCATTTT | CASSRGGSNQPQHF
. | many | TRBJ1-1 | TRBV5-1 | TGCGCCAGCAGCTTTACGACAGACACTGAAGCTTTCTTT | CASSFTTDTEAFF
. | many | TRBJ2-1 | TRBV20-1 | TGCAGTGCTACGAGCAGGGGTGATGAGCAGTTCTTC | CSATSRGDEQFF
. | many | TRBJ2-1 | TRBV5-1 | TGCGCCAGCAGCCTGGGCGGGGGCTCAGGCTCCTACAATGAGCAGTTCTTC | CASSLGGGSGSYNEQFF
TRBD2 | . | TRBJ2-1 | TRBV19 | TGTGCCAGTAGTATTACGCGGGAGCGGGATGAGCAGTTCTTC | CASSITRERDEQFF
TRBD1 | many | TRBJ2-6 | TRBV6-2/TRBV6-3 | TGTGCCAGCTCGGACAGGGAATCTTCTGGGGCCAACGTCCTGACTTTC | CASSDRESSGANVLTF
. | many | TRBJ2-3 | TRBV3-1 | TGTGCCAGCAGCCCCCTTTACTCCACAGATACGCAGTATTTT | CASSPLYSTDTQYF
. | many | TRBJ2-3 | TRBV14 | TGTGCCAGCAGCCAAGAGGCGGTGGAGGGCACAGATACGCAGTATTTT | CASSQEAVEGTDTQYF
. | many | TRBJ1-1 | TRBV11-3 | TGTGCCAGCAGCTTAACCGGGGGGGCAGGGGAGGGGACTGAAGCTTTCTTT | CASSLTGGAGEGTEAFF
. | many | TRBJ2-1 | TRBV20-1 | TGCAGTGGCGGGGCTTACAATGAGCAGTTCTTC | CSGGAYNEQFF
TRBD2 | many | TRBJ2-3 | TRBV5-1 | TGCGCCAGCAGCCTGGGGGGGACTAGCGGGGGATCAGATACGCAGTATTTT | CASSLGGTSGGSDTQYF
TRBD2 | few | TRBJ2-5 | TRBV5-1 | TGCGCCAGCAGCTTGGTAGCGGGGGGCGCCGGACAAGAGACCCAGTACTTC | CASSLVAGGAGQETQYF
. | many | TRBJ1-1 | TRBV19 | TGTGCCAGTAGTATAAGCAGGGCTACTGAAGCTTTCTTT | CASSISRATEAFF
. | . | TRBJ2-3 | TRBV7-3 | TGTGCCAGCAGCCCCGAGGGCGGGGGGACAGATGCGCAGTATTTT | CASSPEGGGTDAQYF
. | . | TRBJ2-7 | TRBV20-1 | TGCAGTGCTACCTCCGAGGGGGGGGACGAGCAGTACTTC | CSATSEGGDEQYF
. | many | TRBJ1-6 | TRBV11-3 | TGTGCCAGCAGCCCGAGGGAGGGGGATTCACCCCTCCACTTT | CASSPREGDSPLHF
. | many | TRBJ1-2 | TRBV18 | TGTGCCAGCTCACCACCGGTACAGGGCTATGGCTACACCTTC | CASSPPVQGYGYTF
TRBD2 | . | TRBJ2-1 | TRBV12-3/TRBV12-4 | TGTGCCAGCGCCTTGGGACTAGCGGGAGAGGTGTTCTTC | CASALGLAGEVFF
TRBD1 | many | TRBJ2-5 | TRBV7-6 | TGTGCCAGCAGCTCGACAGGGTCCCAAGAGACCCAGTACTTC | CASSSTGSQETQYF
TRBD1 | many | TRBJ1-1 | TRBV20-1 | TGCAGTGCTAGTGACAGGGAGAGGGGCTACGTCACTGAAGCTTTCTTT | CSASDRERGYVTEAFF
TRBD1 | many | TRBJ1-1 | TRBV5-1 | TGCGCCAGCAGCGCAAGGGGGCTGAACACTGAAGCTTTCTTT | CASSARGLNTEAFF
. | many | TRBJ2-3 | TRBV27 | TGTGCCAGCACCATCCTCGGGTCAGATACGCAGTATTTT | CASTILGSDTQYF
TRBD1 | many | TRBJ2-3 | TRBV18 | TGTGCCAGCTCTCGACAGGGTGGCACAGATACGCAGTATTTT | CASSRQGGTDTQYF
. | many | TRBJ2-1 | TRBV14 | TGTGCCAGCAGCCAAGAAGCCGGGGCCACCTACAATGAGCAGTTCTTC | CASSQEAGATYNEQFF
. | many | TRBJ2-1 | TRBV2 | TGTGCCAGCAGTGGGGAGCTTGAGCAGTTCTTC | CASSGELEQFF
TRBD1 | many | TRBJ1-1 | TRBV7-2 | TGTGCCAGCAGCAGGGACAGAGTGAACACTGAAGCTTTCTTT | CASSRDRVNTEAFF
. | many | TRBJ2-3 | TRBV27 | TGTGCCAGCAGTTTATCCCAGGCCTTTCGCACAGATACGCAGTATTTT | CASSLSQAFRTDTQYF
. | many | TRBJ1-1 | TRBV29-1 | TGCAGCGTTGGGGCTGAGGGGTGGGCTTTCTTT | CSVGAEGWAFF
. | many | TRBJ2-5 | TRBV5-6 | TGTGCCAGCAGCTTGTGGGTCTTCAGCGGCCAAGAGACCCAGTACTTC | CASSLWVFSGQETQYF
. | many | TRBJ2-5 | TRBV19 | TGTGCCAGTAGTATGTCGGTCCAAGAGACCCAGTACTTC | CASSMSVQETQYF
. | many | TRBJ2-3 | TRBV7-9 | TGTGCCAGCAGCTTCGACAGGTCCACAGATACGCAGTATTTT | CASSFDRSTDTQYF
. | many | TRBJ1-1 | TRBV11-3 | TGTGCCAGCAGCTTGGGGGCCATGAACACTGAAGCTTTCTTT | CASSLGAMNTEAFF
. | many | TRBJ2-2 | TRBV3-1 | TGTGCCAGCAGCAGGGTTTTCGCCGGGGAGCTGTTTTTT | CASSRVFAGELFF
. | . | TRBJ2-3 | TRBV20-1 | TGCAGTGTTGGCTCCCGGGGGGCCGGTACAGATGCGCAGTACTTT | CSVGSRGAGTDAQYF
. | many | TRBJ2-1 | TRBV5-1 | TGCGCCAGCAGCTTAGGGGGGTTATACAATGAGCAGTTCTTC | CASSLGGLYNEQFF
TRBD1 | many | TRBJ2-7 | TRBV5-1 | TGCGCCAGCAGCAGCGCCGGGACAGGGGTCTACGAGCAGTACTTC | CASSSAGTGVYEQYF
TRBD1 | . | TRBJ1-5 | TRBV3-1 | TGTCCCAGCAGCCAGCGGACAGGAGACAATCAGCCCCAGCATTTT | CPSSQRTGDNQPQHF
. | many | TRBJ2-2 | TRBV29-1 | TGCAGCGGGGGAGATCAGGGGAGCTATGCGAACACCGGGGAGCTGTTTTTT | CSGGDQGSYANTGELFF
. | medium-sized | TRBJ2-1 | TRBV5-6 | TGTGCCAGCAGCACACGGAGGCTAGTAGACAATGAGCAGTTCTTC | CASSTRRLVDNEQFF
. | . | TRBJ1-4 | TRBV5-1 | TGCGCCAGCAGGATCCCCCAGGGAGGAGGCGAAGAACTGTTTTTT | CASRIPQGGGEELFF
TRBD2 | many | TRBJ2-2 | TRBV20-1 | TGCACCGGGACTAGTGGCACCGGGGAGCTGTTTTTT | CTGTSGTGELFF
. | . | TRBJ2-5 | TRBV14 | TGTGCCAGCGGCCCCCGGGACCGAATTCCACAGACCCAGTACTTC | CASGPRDRIPQTQYF
TRBD1 | few | TRBJ1-1 | TRBV28 | TGTGCCAGCAGTCTAACAGGGGGAAGCACTGAAGCTTTCTTT | CASSLTGGSTEAFF
. | once | TRBJ2-3 | TRBV9 | TGTGCCAGCAGCGTAGGTACTCGTGGGAGTTTGAGCACAGATACGCAGTATTTT | CASSVGTRGSLSTDTQYF